This T cell receptor (beta chain) derives from a study of shared clonotypes between healthy human individuals. Study-wide results and limits: Clonotypes shared by all four donors outscored non-shared clonotypes in generation probability.

The CDR3 consists of 14 residues. The J segment lost 4 bases and the V segment lost 5 bases, leaving 8 bases of the junction unmatched. Per germline, CDR1 SGHAT and CDR2 FQNNGV. The donors, all of them Caucasian adults, lived in Nashville, Tennessee. About this clone: The antigen remains undetermined.

Produced via immunoSEQ multiplex PCR; TCRdb's table is partial and in-frame only. The sample lists hundreds of thousands of clones, around three quarters occurring once. The TCR was taken from a woman in her 30s in good health. The sequenced material came from memory CD4+ T cells sorted from blood. Sample subset: CD45RA-negative fraction. The rearrangement links TRBV11-2 to TRBJ2-7; 7 bases align to TRBD2. The CDR3 coding sequence is TGTGCCAGCAGCCCTCGGGATAGCGGGTACGAGCAGTACTTC. It codes for CASSPRDSGYEQYF.